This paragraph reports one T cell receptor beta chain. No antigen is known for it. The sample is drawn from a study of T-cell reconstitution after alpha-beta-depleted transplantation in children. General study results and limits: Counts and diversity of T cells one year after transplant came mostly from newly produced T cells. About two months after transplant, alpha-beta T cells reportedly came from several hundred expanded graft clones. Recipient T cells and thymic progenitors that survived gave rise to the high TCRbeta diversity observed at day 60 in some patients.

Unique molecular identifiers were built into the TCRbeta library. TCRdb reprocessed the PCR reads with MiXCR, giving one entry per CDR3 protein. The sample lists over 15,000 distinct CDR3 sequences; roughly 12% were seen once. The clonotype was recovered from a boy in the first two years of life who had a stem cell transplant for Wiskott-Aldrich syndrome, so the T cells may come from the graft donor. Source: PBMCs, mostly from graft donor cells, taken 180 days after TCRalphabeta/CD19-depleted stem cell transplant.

The CDR3 DNA sequence: TGTGCCAGCAGTCCAATTACAGTCTTGAACACCGGGGAGCTGTTTTTT. It encodes CASSPITVLNTGELFF. The chain employs TRBV6-1 and TRBJ2-2, with D hard to call. V was clipped by 5 bases and J by 1 base, with 14 bases between them. Germline V gene sequence: CDR1 MNHNS, CDR2 SASEGT. The CDR3 contains 16 residues.